A selection of T cell receptor beta chains follows, all from one sample in a study of CD8+CD57+ T cells in acquired aplastic anemia. TCRdb re-derived calls from the reads in MiXCR, one entry per CDR3 protein. Found here are roughly 220,000 distinct CDR3 sequences, 65% of them singletons; the top ten hold around three fifths. Sequencing used sorted CD4+, CD8+, or CD8+CD57+ T cells (not recorded which) from PBMCs. These receptors were obtained from a human donor with aplastic anemia. The CDR3 runs from the conserved cysteine through the conserved F or W. The D gene is left open where the match is weak. For some rows the clone size is stated as once, few or many, or as a class when expanded; others skip it.

-	TRBV5-5	-	TRBJ2-7	CASSLEVAAYEQYF	TGTGCCAGCAGCTTAGAGGTAGCGGCCTACGAGCAGTACTTC
-	TRBV13	TRBD1	TRBJ2-7	CASSSGQGAGQYF	TGTGCCAGCAGCTCCGGACAGGGGGCCGGTCAGTACTTC
-	TRBV6-6	TRBD1	TRBJ1-2	CASTIPRTGESYGYTF	TGTGCCAGCACCATCCCTCGGACAGGGGAAAGCTATGGCTACACCTTC
few	TRBV10-2	TRBD1	TRBJ2-1	CASSEPGQVGNEQFF	TGCGCCAGCAGTGAGCCGGGACAGGTCGGCAATGAGCAGTTCTTC
-	TRBV7-3	-	TRBJ2-1	CASSWGPYNEQFF	TGTGCCAGCAGCTGGGGACCTTACAATGAGCAGTTCTTC
-	TRBV10-2	-	TRBJ2-1	CASRQRSGTAYNEQFF	TGTGCCAGCAGACAAAGGAGCGGGACAGCCTACAATGAGCAGTTCTTC
-	TRBV9	-	TRBJ2-7	CASSVAQGPTYEQYF	TGTGCCAGCAGCGTAGCTCAGGGGCCAACCTACGAGCAGTACTTC
many	TRBV20-1	-	TRBJ2-7	CSAREGDTRSYEQYF	TGCAGTGCTAGAGAGGGGGACACTCGCTCCTACGAGCAGTACTTC
-	TRBV20-1	-	TRBJ2-7	CSAKQTKAYEQYF	TGCAGTGCTAAGCAGACGAAAGCCTACGAGCAGTACTTC
-	TRBV7-3	-	TRBJ1-6	CASSLKSGGNSPLHF	TGTGCCAGCAGCTTAAAGTCTGGAGGAAATTCACCCCTCCACTTT
-	TRBV10-1	TRBD1	TRBJ2-2	CASRGTGCVWELFF	TGCGCCAGCAGAGGGACAGGGTGCGTCTGGGAGCTGTTTTTT
-	TRBV5-1	TRBD1	TRBJ2-5	CASRSGQEETQYF	TGCGCCAGCAGGTCCGGACAGGAAGAGACCCAGTACTTC